The entry below gives a single TCR beta chain sequence along with its context. From germline, CDR1 is SGDLS and CDR2 YYNGEE. The CDR3 runs 14 residues. Trimming took 0 bases from V and 6 from J, leaving 9 bases between them. TCRdb fed the 5' RACE reads into MiXCR, producing one record per CDR3 protein. The data show roughly 350,000 distinct CDR3 sequences, roughly 15% seen once. These data come from a study of T-cell memory formation after mild COVID-19. J is TRBJ2-2 and V is TRBV9, with a possible D match to TRBD1 (6 bases). Sequencing input: PBMCs or a T cell subset sorted from them (not recorded which). This clonotype was obtained from a man between 18 and 29 years old who had mild COVID-19 (a few samples of this study predate the infection). Cell type and time point are not known. The CDR3 here is CASSVARGAGELFF. The DNA of the CDR3 is TGTGCCAGCAGCGTAGCCAGGGGCGCCGGGGAGCTGTTTTTT. Supplemented by reference TRBV9 and TRBJ2-2, the full variable domain reads DSGVTQTPKHLITATGQRVTLRCSPRSGDLSVYWYQQSLDQGLQFLIQYYNGEERAKGNILERFSAQQFPDLHSELNLSSLELGDSALYFCASSVARGAGELFFGEGSRLTVL.